One sample yielded the 20 T cell receptor beta chains listed below, sequenced in a study of shared clonotypes between healthy human individuals. Sequencing was performed with immunoSEQ multiplex PCR; in TCRdb, only in-frame clones are kept and a portion is missing. Of 190,000 or so clones in the sample, roughly 93% were seen once. Material for sequencing was naive CD4+ T cells sorted from blood. Subset indicated: CD45RA+ positively selected. All receptors derive from a young woman in good health.

The chain employs TRBV5-1 and TRBJ2-6; D unclear. The CDR3 consists of 14 residues. V was trimmed by 3 bases and J by 4 bases, leaving 8 bases between them. Per germline, CDR1 SGHRS and CDR2 YFSETQ. The CDR3 loop is CASSWGEGANVLTF. The DNA for the CDR3 is TGCGCCAGCAGCTGGGGTGAAGGGGCCAACGTCCTGACTTTC.

The chain uses TRBV11-1 and TRBJ2-5; no definite D call. The CDR3 loop spans 11 amino acids. Deletions cut 5 bases from V and 3 bases from J, with 4 bases between. Looked up from germline, CDR1 is SGHAT and CDR2 is FQDESV (reference sequence). The CDR3 loop is CASSPEETQYF. DNA of the CDR3: TGTGCCAGCAGCCCGGAAGAGACCCAGTACTTC.

This chain connects TRBV28 to TRBJ2-1; D may be TRBD1 or TRBD2 (5 bases each). The CDR3 has 17 residues. Germline V gene data show CDR1 as MDHEN and CDR2 as SYDVKM. The germline V and J ends were trimmed by 6 bases and 4 bases, with 22 bases remaining between them. The CDR3 spells CASSPTEGLGYYNEQFF. DNA of the CDR3: TGTGCCAGCAGCCCGACTGAGGGGCTTGGATATTACAATGAGCAGTTCTTC. Based on the CDR3 plus reference TRBV28 and TRBJ2-1, the full variable domain is DVKVTQSSRYLVKRTGEKVFLECVQDMDHENMFWYRQDPGLGLRLIYFSYDVKMKEKGDIPEGYSVSREKKERFSLILESASTNQTSMYLCASSPTEGLGYYNEQFFGPGTRLTVL.

The rearrangement joins TRBV27 to TRBJ2-3; 13 nucleotides align to TRBD2. V lost 5 bases, J lost 3 bases, and 2 bases stayed unmatched. Germline CDR1 MNHEY, CDR2 SMNVEV (reference sequence). CDR3 size: 15 residues. The CDR3 DNA reads TGTGCCAGCAGTCCGGGACTAGCGGGAACAGATACGCAGTATTTT. Protein product: CASSPGLAGTDTQYF.

This chain links TRBV18 with TRBJ2-7; possible D gene TRBD1, 6 bases. This CDR3 comprises 17 residues. Trimming took 0 bases from V and 7 from J, leaving 22 bases between them. Germline V gene data show CDR1 as KGHSH and CDR2 as LQKENI. CDR3 sequence: CASSPPGTSSRFGEQYF. The CDR3 coding sequence is TGTGCCAGCTCACCACCAGGGACATCCTCCCGGTTCGGTGAGCAGTACTTC.

V gene TRBV4-1 combines with J gene TRBJ2-1; 9 nucleotides match TRBD2. V lost 4 bases to trimming and J lost 2 bases; unmatched junction nucleotides: 9. From germline, CDR1 is MGHRA and CDR2 YSYEKL. CDR3 length: 17 residues. The CDR3 sequence: CASSPAPTSGAYNEQFF. The CDR3 bases are TGCGCCAGCAGCCCAGCCCCGACTAGCGGAGCCTACAATGAGCAGTTCTTC.

The rearrangement links TRBV11-2 to TRBJ2-7, with TRBD1 matching over 7 bases. After removal of 5 bases from V and 1 base from J, the junction contained 5 bases not matched to a gene. CDR3 length: 14 amino acids. Germline CDR1 reads SGHAT; CDR2 reads FQNNGV. Written as DNA, the CDR3 is TGTGCCAGCAGCCCATACAGGGGATCCTACGAGCAGTACTTC. Translation gives CASSPYRGSYEQYF.

V and J are TRBV18 and TRBJ2-2; TRBD2 is a possible D gene (6 bases). The CDR3 has 18 amino acids. V was pared by 2 bases and J by 0 bases, with 16 bases between. Per germline, CDR1 KGHSH and CDR2 LQKENI. The CDR3 protein is CASSPSAGRFTNTGELFF. In DNA form, the CDR3 reads TGTGCCAGCTCACCATCGGCGGGACGATTTACGAACACCGGGGAGCTGTTTTTT.

The genes are TRBV29-1 and TRBJ2-3; TRBD1 aligns across 9 bases. The CDR3 is 13 amino acids. Germline CDR1 reads SQVTM; CDR2 reads ANQGSEA. The ends lost 6 bases at V and 7 bases at J; junction bases unmatched: 8. As DNA, the CDR3 is TGCAGCGTACTGGGACAGGGTGTGAATACGCAGTATTTT. It translates to CSVLGQGVNTQYF.

The J gene is TRBJ1-4, the V gene TRBV10-3; D is possibly TRBD1 (6 bases). The length of the CDR3 is 13 residues. The V end was cut by 10 bases, the J end by 4 bases, with 13 bases between. Germline CDR1 ENHRY, CDR2 SYGVKD. CDR3 bases: TGTGCCACAGCAGAAGGGGGTAATGAAAAACTGTTTTTT. Protein product: CATAEGGNEKLFF.

The chain carries TRBV27 and TRBJ1-6, with D possibly being TRBD1 (6 bases). In germline, CDR1 is MNHEY, CDR2 SMNVEV (reference sequence). Trimming removed 4 bases from V and 9 bases from J, with 10 bases in between. The CDR3 loop spans 13 amino acids. In DNA form, the CDR3 reads TGTGCCAGCAGTTCACAGGGAATTTCACCCCTCCACTTT. It translates to CASSSQGISPLHF.

The J gene is TRBJ1-3, the V gene TRBV11-2, with no clear D. The CDR3 runs 15 residues. The V gene lost 7 bases and the J gene lost 2 bases, with 15 bases spanning the gap. Germline V gene data show CDR1 as SGHAT and CDR2 as FQNNGV. In DNA, the CDR3 is TGTGCCAGCACCATGACCCGGGCCCCTGGAAACACCATATATTTT. Translated, it gives CASTMTRAPGNTIYF. Supplemented by reference TRBV11-2 and TRBJ1-3, the full variable domain reads EAGVAQSPRYKIIEKRQSVAFWCNPISGHATLYWYQQILGQGPKLLIQFQNNGVVDDSQLPKDRFSAERLKGVDSTLKIQPAKLEDSAVYLCASTMTRAPGNTIYFGEGSWLTVV.

The V and J genes are TRBV5-1 and TRBJ1-2, with 7 bases lining up with TRBD1. This CDR3 is built from 17 residues. Germline V gene sequence: CDR1 SGHRS, CDR2 YFSETQ. V shed 2 bases and J 6 bases; nucleotides not matched to a gene: 16. The CDR3 spells CASSLWRTGSNRHGYTF. In DNA, the CDR3 is TGCGCCAGCAGCTTATGGCGGACAGGATCGAATCGGCATGGCTACACCTTC.

The rearrangement joins TRBV10-3 to TRBJ2-7; 10 bases are a match to TRBD2. The CDR3 is 14 amino acids. Trimming at V came to 3 bases and at J to 5 bases, leaving 4 bases not matched to a gene. Germline V gene lookup returns CDR1 ENHRY and CDR2 SYGVKD. In nucleotides, the CDR3 is TGTGCCATCAGTGATTCCCTAGCGGGAGACGAGCAGTACTTC. As protein: CAISDSLAGDEQYF.

J is TRBJ2-3 and V is TRBV28; D is uncertain. The CDR3 loop spans 14 amino acids. Germline assignment: CDR1 MDHEN and CDR2 SYDVKM. Deletions cut 5 bases from V and 6 bases from J, with 15 bases between. CDR3 residues: CASSPPPTPDTQYF. CDR3 sequence (DNA): TGTGCCAGCAGTCCTCCACCGACTCCGGATACGCAGTATTTT.

The chain combines TRBV2 with TRBJ1-5; D gene uncertain. The V end lost 4 bases, the J end lost 3 bases, and 10 bases lay between the germline ends. Germline CDR1 SNHLY, CDR2 FYNNEI. This CDR3 is 14 amino acids long. The CDR3 DNA follows: TGTGCCAGCAGTGGGTACTTTGACAATCAGCCCCAGCATTTT. This translates into CASSGYFDNQPQHF.

This chain uses TRBV28 with TRBJ1-1; a weak D match, TRBD1 (5 bases). CDR1 and CDR2 (germline): MDHEN, SYDVKM. Trimming left V 4 bases short and J 3 bases short, with 18 bases between. The CDR3 loop spans 16 amino acids. The CDR3 bases are TGTGCCAGCAGTTCATGGGGGGACCCTGGTTACACTGAAGCTTTCTTT. Translating gives CASSSWGDPGYTEAFF.

This clone was detected once. The chain is built from TRBV19 and TRBJ2-1, with TRBD2 matching over 7 bases. The length of the CDR3 is 16 residues. Looked up from germline, CDR1 is LNHDA and CDR2 is SQIVND (reference sequence). J gave up 4 bases and V 3 bases, and 9 bases lay outside the gene matches. The CDR3 DNA sequence: TGTGCCAGTAGTATTTCCGCGGGAGAGAAATACAATGAGCAGTTCTTC. Its protein product is CASSISAGEKYNEQFF.

The chain couples TRBV28 to TRBJ2-3, with no clear D. Deletions cut 4 bases from V and 10 bases from J, with 12 bases between. Per germline, CDR1 MDHEN and CDR2 SYDVKM. The CDR3 length is 12 residues. CDR3 sequence: CASSSLHSAQYF. The CDR3 DNA follows: TGTGCCAGCAGTTCCCTGCATTCGGCGCAGTATTTT.

This chain joins TRBV28 and TRBJ2-2; 13 bases fit TRBD2. Germline V gene sequence: CDR1 MDHEN, CDR2 SYDVKM. J was trimmed by 0 bases and V by 5 bases; bases with no gene match: 3. The CDR3 spans 17 residues. The CDR3 nucleotides read TGTGCCAGCAGTCCGGGACTAGCGGGGTCGAACACCGGGGAGCTGTTTTTT. Its protein is CASSPGLAGSNTGELFF.